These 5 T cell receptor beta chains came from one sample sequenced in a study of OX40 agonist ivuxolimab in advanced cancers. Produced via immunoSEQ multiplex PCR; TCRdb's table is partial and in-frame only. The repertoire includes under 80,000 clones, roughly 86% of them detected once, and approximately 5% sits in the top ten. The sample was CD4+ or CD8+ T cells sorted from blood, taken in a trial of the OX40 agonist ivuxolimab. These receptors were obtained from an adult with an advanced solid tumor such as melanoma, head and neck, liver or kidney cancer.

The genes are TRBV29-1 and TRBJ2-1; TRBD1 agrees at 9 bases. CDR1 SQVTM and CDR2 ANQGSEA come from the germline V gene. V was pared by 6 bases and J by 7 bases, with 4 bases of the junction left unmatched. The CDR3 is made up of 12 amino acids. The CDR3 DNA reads TGCAGCGTGGGACAGGGAGGGAATGAGCAGTTCTTC. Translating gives CSVGQGGNEQFF.

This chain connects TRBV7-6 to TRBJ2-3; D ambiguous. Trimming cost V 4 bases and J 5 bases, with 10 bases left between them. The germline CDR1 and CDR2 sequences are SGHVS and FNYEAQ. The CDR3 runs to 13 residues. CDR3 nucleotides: TGTGCCAGCAGCTCCGGTTGGGGAGATACGCAGTATTTT. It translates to CASSSGWGDTQYF.

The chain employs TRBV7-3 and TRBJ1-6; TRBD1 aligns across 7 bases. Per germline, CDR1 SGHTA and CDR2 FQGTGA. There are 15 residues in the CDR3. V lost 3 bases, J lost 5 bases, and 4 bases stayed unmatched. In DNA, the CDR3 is TGTGCCAGCAGCTTGGCGGGGACAGATAATTCACCCCTCCACTTT. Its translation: CASSLAGTDNSPLHF.

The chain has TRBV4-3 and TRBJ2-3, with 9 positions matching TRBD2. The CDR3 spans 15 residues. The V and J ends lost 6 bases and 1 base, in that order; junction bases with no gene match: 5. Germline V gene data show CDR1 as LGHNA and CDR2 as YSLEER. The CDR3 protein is CASSALAGGTDTQYF. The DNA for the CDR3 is TGCGCCAGCAGTGCCTTAGCGGGAGGCACAGATACGCAGTATTTT.

CDR3 DNA sequence: TGCGCCAGCAGCTTGGGAACAGGGTACGCAGATACGCAGTATTTT. As protein: CASSLGTGYADTQYF. V is TRBV5-1 and J is TRBJ2-3, with D perhaps matching TRBD1 (6 bases). The CDR3 is 15 amino acids. Germline V gene lookup returns CDR1 SGHRS and CDR2 YFSETQ. Trimming pared 0 bases from V and 4 bases from J, leaving 12 bases between.